The present entry profiles one T cell receptor (beta chain) with its context. The record originates from a study of early T cells in non-severe SARS-CoV-2 infection. Looking at the study overall: Chains from this unsorted whole-blood bulk RNA could not be paired.

TCRdb itself ran the 5' RACE reads through MiXCR, one entry per CDR3 protein. The sample lists around 81,000 distinct CDR3 sequences; 13% to 15% were seen once. The sample consisted of whole blood. This clonotype was sampled from an adult who was a healthcare worker with PCR-confirmed SARS-CoV-2 infection or an uninfected control (not recorded which).

The CDR3 protein is CASSPRREGNEQYF. Here the CDR3 DNA reads TGTGCCAGCTCACCACGTAGGGAAGGGAACGAGCAGTACTTC. This sequence joins TRBV18 and TRBJ2-7; D is uncertain. Germline CDR1 and CDR2: KGHSH and LQKENI. The V and J ends lost 1 base and 5 bases respectively, with 12 bases between them. The CDR3 is 14 residues long.